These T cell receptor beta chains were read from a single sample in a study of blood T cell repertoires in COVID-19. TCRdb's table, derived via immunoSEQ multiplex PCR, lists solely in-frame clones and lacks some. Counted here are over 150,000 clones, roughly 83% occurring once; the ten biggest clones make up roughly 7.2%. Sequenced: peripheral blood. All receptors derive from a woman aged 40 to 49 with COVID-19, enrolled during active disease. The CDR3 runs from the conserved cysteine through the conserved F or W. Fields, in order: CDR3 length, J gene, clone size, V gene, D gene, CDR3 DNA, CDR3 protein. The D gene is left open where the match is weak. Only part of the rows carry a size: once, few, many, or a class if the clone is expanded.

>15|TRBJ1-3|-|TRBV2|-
TGTGCCAGCAGTGCCACACAGGGCTCTGGAAACACCATATATTTT
CASSATQGSGNTIYF
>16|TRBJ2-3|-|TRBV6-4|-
TGTGCCAGCACCGAGAATCCGGAGTCTAGCACAGATACGCAGTATTTT
CASTENPESSTDTQYF
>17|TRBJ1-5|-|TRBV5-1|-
TGCGCCAGCAGCTTGGGCGATGGGGCCTCGAGCAATCAGCCCCAGCATTTT
CASSLGDGASSNQPQHF
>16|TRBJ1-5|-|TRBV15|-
TGTGCCACCAGGACCGGACAAGACCGAAGCAATCAGCCCCAGCATTTT
CATRTGQDRSNQPQHF
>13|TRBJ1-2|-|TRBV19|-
TGTGCCAGTAGTATTGTACAGGGAGCTGGCTACACCTTC
CASSIVQGAGYTF
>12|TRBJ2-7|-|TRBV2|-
TGTGCCAGCAGTGATTATTCCCACGAGCAGTACTTC
CASSDYSHEQYF
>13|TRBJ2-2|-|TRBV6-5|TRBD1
TGTGCCAGCAGAGGACAGGCGACCGGGGAGCTGTTTTTT
CASRGQATGELFF
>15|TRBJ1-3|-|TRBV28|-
TGTGCCAGCAGTCCTCCCTCGGGTATGGAAAACACCATATATTTT
CASSPPSGMENTIYF
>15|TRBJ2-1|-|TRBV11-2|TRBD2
TGTGCCAGCAGCTTGGTTAGCGGGAGGGTAAATGAGCAGTTCTTC
CASSLVSGRVNEQFF
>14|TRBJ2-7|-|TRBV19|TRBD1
TGTGCCAGTAGTAAAGGACAGGGGCACGACGAGCAGTACTTC
CASSKGQGHDEQYF
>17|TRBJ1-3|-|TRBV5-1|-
TGCGCCAGCAGCTCGCAAGCGGGTAAAGGCTCTGGAAACACCATATATTTT
CASSSQAGKGSGNTIYF
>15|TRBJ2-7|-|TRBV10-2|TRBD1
TGCGCCAGCAGTGATTGGGGACAGGGCTTCTACGAGCAGTACTTC
CASSDWGQGFYEQYF
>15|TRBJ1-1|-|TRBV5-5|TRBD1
TGTGCCAGCAGCTTGGCCCCCGGGACAGGGTCTGAAGCTTTCTTT
CASSLAPGTGSEAFF
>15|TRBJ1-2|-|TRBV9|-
TGTGCCAGCAGCGCCCCGGGTCCTCCTAACTATGGCTACACCTTC
CASSAPGPPNYGYTF
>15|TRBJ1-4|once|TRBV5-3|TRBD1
TGTGCCAGAAGCACCCGACAGGGGGCTAATGAAAAACTGTTTTTT
CARSTRQGANEKLFF
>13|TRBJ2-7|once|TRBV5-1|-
TGCGCCAGCAGCTTGGTAGCCCGAGGGGAGCAGTACTTC
CASSLVARGEQYF
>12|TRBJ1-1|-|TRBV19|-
TGTGCCAGTAGACGGGACATATCTGAAGCTTTCTTT
CASRRDISEAFF
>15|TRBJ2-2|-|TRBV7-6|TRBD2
TGTGCCAGCAGCCCCACTAGCGGTATCACCGGGGAGCTGTTTTTT
CASSPTSGITGELFF
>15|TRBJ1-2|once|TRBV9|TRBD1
TGTGCCAGCAGCGTAGATCTGGGACAGGGTGGTGGCTACACCTTC
CASSVDLGQGGGYTF
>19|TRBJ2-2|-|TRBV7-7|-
TGTGCTAGCAGCCCACGTAGAGGACAGATCCCGAGGGACACCGGGGAGCTGTTTTTT
CASSPRRGQIPRDTGELFF